One sample yielded the 19 T cell receptor beta chains listed below, sequenced in a study of cytomegalovirus exposure and HLA in healthy donors. A multiplex PCR was run with 60 Vbeta primers and 13 Jbeta primers. The method was immunoSEQ multiplex PCR; TCRdb's version includes in-frame clones alone and lacks a portion of them. The table has more than 100,000 clones, 70% to 75% seen once. Sequencing was done on a sample of PBMCs. The receptors were gathered from a woman in her thirties or forties in good health and CMV-seronegative.

The chain carries TRBV7-3 and TRBJ2-3; a weak D match, TRBD2 (5 bases). The germline V gene has CDR1 SGHTA and CDR2 FQGTGA. V was pared by 5 bases and J by 5 bases, with 5 bases between. The CDR3 is 11 amino acids. The CDR3 DNA is TGTGCCAGCAGCACTAGAGATACGCAGTATTTT. Protein product: CASSTRDTQYF.

The genes are TRBV5-4 and TRBJ2-5; TRBD2 agrees at 12 bases. After removal of 3 bases from V and 0 bases from J, the junction contained 3 bases not matched to a gene. The length of the CDR3 is 16 residues. CDR1 SGHNT and CDR2 YYREEE come from the germline V gene (reference sequence). The CDR3 reads CASSSRLAGDQETQYF. The CDR3 bases are TGTGCCAGCAGCTCACGACTAGCGGGGGACCAAGAGACCCAGTACTTC.

For the CDR3, the DNA is TGTGCCAGCAGCTACGGCCCCGATCAGCCCCAGCATTTT. Translation: CASSYGPDQPQHF. The rearrangement uses TRBV6-5 and TRBJ1-5; D is ambiguous. The CDR3 spans 13 residues. Germline assignment: CDR1 MNHEY and CDR2 SVGAGI. The V and J ends lost 6 bases and 5 bases respectively, with 11 bases between them.

This clone was counted a single time. The V call is TRBV5-1, the J call TRBJ2-1; 10 bases fit TRBD1. Germline lookup yields CDR1 SGHRS and CDR2 YFSETQ. The CDR3 contains 15 residues. The ends lost 4 bases at V and 7 bases at J; junction bases unmatched: 8. CDR3: CASSVGTGDLNEQFF. As DNA, the CDR3 is TGCGCCAGCAGCGTCGGGACAGGGGATTTGAATGAGCAGTTCTTC.

V is TRBV11-2 and J is TRBJ2-7, with D possibly being TRBD1 (6 bases). V dropped 1 base and J dropped 4 bases, with 11 bases sitting between them. Per germline, CDR1 SGHAT and CDR2 FQNNGV. The CDR3 sequence is 14 residues long. CDR3 in amino acids: CASSLGTAGYEQYF. The CDR3 nucleotides are TGTGCCAGCAGCTTAGGGACAGCCGGATACGAGCAGTACTTC.

This clone has a single count. The chain carries TRBV19 and TRBJ2-7; 7 positions agree with TRBD1. The CDR3 runs 15 residues. Germline trimming cut 5 bases from V and 3 bases from J; bases unmatched to any gene: 10. Germline V gene data show CDR1 as LNHDA and CDR2 as SQIVND (reference sequence). As DNA, the CDR3 is TGTGCCAGTAGTCCGTACAGGGGATCCGGCTACGAGCAGTACTTC. Translation gives CASSPYRGSGYEQYF.

J is TRBJ2-7 and V is TRBV30; a weak D match, TRBD2 (6 bases). There are 13 residues in the CDR3. Germline CDR1 and CDR2: GTSNPN and SVGIG (reference sequence). Trimming cost V 5 bases and J 5 bases, with 16 bases left between them. The CDR3 nucleotides read TGTGCCTGGGGGACTGGGGGGTCCCACGAGCAGTACTTC. As protein: CAWGTGGSHEQYF.

V usage is TRBV15 and J usage is TRBJ2-7, with D maybe TRBD2 (6 bases). The CDR3 has 15 amino acids. From germline, CDR1 is LNHNV and CDR2 YYDKDF (reference sequence). Deletions cut 3 bases from V and 6 bases from J, with 18 bases between. CDR3 sequence reads: CATSSGLRGRGEQYF. The CDR3 coding sequence is TGTGCCACCAGCAGCGGTCTCCGGGGGAGAGGCGAGCAGTACTTC.

The rearrangement joins TRBV19 to TRBJ2-7; 8 nucleotides match TRBD2. This CDR3 spans 15 amino acids. Germline CDR1 is LNHDA and CDR2 is SQIVND (reference sequence). Losses at the gene ends were 5 bases for V and 0 bases for J; bases not matched to a gene: 6. The DNA for the CDR3 is TGTGCCAGTAGTGTCGAGCGGGGGAGCTCCTACGAGCAGTACTTC. Protein product: CASSVERGSSYEQYF.

Only a few counts were recorded for this clone. The chain is built from TRBV19 and TRBJ2-1; no clear D. Germline CDR1 reads LNHDA; CDR2 reads SQIVND (reference sequence). V was clipped by 4 bases and J by 6 bases, with 13 bases between them. The CDR3 has 14 residues. CDR3 protein: CASSTLGTANEQFF. The CDR3, as DNA: TGTGCCAGTAGTACCCTTGGCACAGCCAATGAGCAGTTCTTC.

A few counts support this clone. This chain connects TRBV4-3 to TRBJ1-2; 8 positions match TRBD1. This CDR3 contains 14 residues. CDR1 and CDR2 from the germline V gene are LGHNA and YSLEER. The trim removed 1 base at V and 6 bases at J, leaving 4 bases unmatched. DNA for the CDR3: TGCGCCAGCAGCCAAGGGACAGGGAGAGATGGCTACACCTTC. Protein sequence: CASSQGTGRDGYTF.

The chain recombines TRBV5-6 with TRBJ1-2; 7 nucleotides agree with TRBD1. The germline gives CDR1 SGHDT, CDR2 YYEEEE. With V trimmed by 0 bases and J by 7 bases, 9 bases remained unmatched. The CDR3 runs to 15 residues. The DNA for the CDR3 is TGTGCCAGCAGCTTGGGCCTGACGACAGGGCTTGGCTACACCTTC. Amino acid sequence: CASSLGLTTGLGYTF.

This chain connects TRBV7-9 to TRBJ1-2; D unclear. The V end was cut by 5 bases, the J end by 6 bases, with 13 bases between. This CDR3 contains 13 residues. Germline V gene data show CDR1 as SEHNR and CDR2 as FQNEAQ (reference sequence). This CDR3 reads CASSLSLLDGYTF. CDR3 nucleotides: TGTGCCAGCAGCCTAAGTTTGTTGGATGGCTACACCTTC.

The chain carries TRBV5-1 and TRBJ1-3; D is possibly TRBD1 (6 bases). Germline lookup yields CDR1 SGHRS and CDR2 YFSETQ. The CDR3 contains 14 residues. V gave up 2 bases and J gave up 4 bases, with 10 bases separating them. The CDR3 bases are TGCGCCAGCAGCTTCCAGGGGTCCGGAAACACCATATATTTT. Amino acid sequence: CASSFQGSGNTIYF.

The chain uses TRBV7-2 and TRBJ1-1, with D possibly being TRBD1 (5 bases). Trimming took 2 bases from V and 6 from J, leaving 13 bases between them. Per the germline V gene, CDR1 is SGHTA and CDR2 is FQGNSA. There are 14 residues in the CDR3. CDR3 coding DNA: TGTGCCAGCAGCTTATACCGGGGGACCGCTGAAGCTTTCTTT. This codes for CASSLYRGTAEAFF.

This sequence joins TRBV5-1 and TRBJ1-2, with D possibly being TRBD1 (6 bases). Germline V gene lookup returns CDR1 SGHRS and CDR2 YFSETQ. The CDR3 is 19 residues long. Trimming took 4 bases from V and 1 from J, leaving 26 bases between them. The CDR3 region is CASSRGASGGALDNYGYTF. Written as DNA, the CDR3 is TGCGCCAGCAGCCGGGGGGCGTCGGGCGGTGCTCTAGATAACTATGGCTACACCTTC.

The sample holds a few counts of this clone. The CDR3 spells CASSANPGGTPAFF. CDR3 in DNA: TGTGCCAGCAGCGCTAACCCCGGAGGGACTCCAGCTTTCTTT. The chain combines TRBV7-2 with TRBJ1-1; D perhaps matches TRBD1 (5 bases). Germline assignment: CDR1 SGHTA and CDR2 FQGNSA. The CDR3 covers 14 residues. Deletions cut 5 bases from V and 10 bases from J, with 20 bases between.

The chain links TRBV7-2 to TRBJ1-2; no definite D call. Trimming pared 6 bases from V and 4 bases from J, leaving 18 bases between. The CDR3 consists of 15 residues. Germline assignment: CDR1 SGHTA and CDR2 FQGNSA. The CDR3 loop is CASRAKSVRFYGYTF. The CDR3 nucleotides are TGTGCCAGCAGAGCTAAATCGGTCAGGTTCTATGGCTACACCTTC. Complete variable domain (other parts from reference TRBV7-2 and TRBJ1-2): GAGVSQSPSNKVTEKGKDVELRCDPISGHTALYWYRQSLGQGLEFLIYFQGNSAPDKSGLPSDRFSAERTGGSVSTLTIQRTQQEDSAVYLCASRAKSVRFYGYTFGSGTRLTVV.

J is TRBJ1-4 and V is TRBV29-1, with TRBD1 matching 7 bases. V shed 7 bases and J 1 base; nucleotides not matched to a gene: 12. Germline CDR1 is SQVTM and CDR2 is ANQGSEA. This CDR3 spans 16 amino acids. In DNA, the CDR3 is TGCAGCGCCGCGCACAGGGGAAGGATAACTAATGAAAAACTGTTTTTT. Translating it yields CSAAHRGRITNEKLFF. The whole variable domain, remainder taken from reference TRBV29-1 and TRBJ1-4, is SAVISQKPSRDICQRGTSLTIQCQVDSQVTMMFWYRQQPGQSLTLIATANQGSEATYESGFVIDKFPISRPNLTFSTLTVSNMSPEDSSIYLCSAAHRGRITNEKLFFGSGTQLSVL.